This entry features one T cell receptor (beta chain) sequence. This clone was detected a few times. The antigen this receptor binds is unknown. Qualities for individual bases were not recorded, and no much larger clone is one base off. V loses 11 bases of germline sequence and J loses 1 base, and the interval between the two ends is 9 bases. The CDR3 numbers 13 residues from cysteine through phenylalanine. Only the CDR3 region is kept as DNA, spanning 39 bases read in frame from base 1. From a lookup of the germline V gene, CDR1 and CDR2 are MNHNS and SASEGT. The entire amount of isolated RNA was reverse transcribed using the High Capacity cDNA Reverse Transcription Kit, so the sequenced TCRB transcripts were expressed ones. Deep immunoSEQ sequencing was applied to naive, central memory and regulatory T cell samples, giving an average of around 3.8 million total reads per sample. Sorted cells were lysed in RLT buffer and RNA was extracted with DNase-treated RNeasy Micro or Mini kits, depending on cell number. To prevent cross-contamination, every cell subset was processed on its own, while patient and healthy donor samples were processed together. TCRB sequences were amplified from cDNA with the immunoSEQ multiplex PCR, producing 87-bp fragments spanning the CDR3 region. Sequencing of the amplicons was done on the Illumina HiSeq platform. As for the original processing: Synthetic template baselines were used to correct PCR bias computationally, reads within Hamming distance 2 were collapsed together, and singletons that could not be merged were discarded. By aligning reads against IMGT, V, D and J genes, CDR3 length, and insertions or deletions at six rearrangement sites were assigned. Within each subset, clonotype counts were normalized to sorted cell number, and only after that were true diversity and Gini coefficients computed with the tcR R package. The overlap coefficient, calculated on TCRB nucleotide sequences, was used to measure repertoire sharing. As a proxy for the pre-selection repertoire, out-of-frame TCRB sequences from naive cells were analyzed. Entries here come from immuneACCESS through TCRdb and include only in-frame sequences with V and J called. Some clones fail to appear in such tables; in the studies checked, an unresolved V gene covers under half of the shortfall, and the cause of the remainder is unknown. V, J and clone size derive from that table, while D and trimming were established from the DNA sequence. The sample table holds around 500,000 clones, of which 30% were seen once. The leading ten clones occupy 0.065% of the sample.

This specimen belongs to a study of beta chain features in type 1 diabetes (dated by TCRdb to 2016 to 2019). For the wider study: Mean age, gender distribution, total cell number and subset yield were not different between patients and healthy donors. A total of around 110,000,000 sorted cells were examined across all samples, and RNA yield correlated strongly with the number of cells per subset. In the study, TCRB repertoires of sorted circulating CD4+ T cell subsets from recently diagnosed type 1 diabetes patients were compared with those of matched healthy donors. Regulatory and stem cell-like memory subsets were isolated from only 8 patients and about 8 healthy donors, whereas naive and central memory subsets came from all 30 or so donors. Overall results and qualifications from the work: Type 1 diabetes patients showed a moderate but significant shortening of TCRB CDR3 length in all four CD4+ subsets. Only small numbers of individuals were included in the HLA sub-analyses, which left unresolved whether HLA type had any influence on TCRB rearrangement. PCR might favor shorter templates, but patient and control samples were amplified and corrected together, so any skew would affect both groups equally. Because cDNA rather than genomic DNA was sequenced, highly expressing activated cells could have been over-represented, although no difference in activation and CD3 levels was found between groups. At VDJ recombination sites, type 1 diabetes patients had fewer insertions and more deleted nucleotides, which implies abnormalities in thymic rearrangement. The naive, central memory and regulatory TCRB repertoires appeared to resemble one another more closely among patients than among healthy donors.

Each donor gave one peripheral blood draw, averaging approximately 0.12 L, which was collected into heparinised tubes. A BD FACSAria II was used to sort naive, central memory, regulatory and stem cell-like memory CD4+ T cells with a panel that included CD45RO, CCR7, CD25, CD127, CD95 and CD27. Every sorted population had a purity above 95%. PBMCs were isolated right away by Lymphoprep density gradient centrifugation and were stained directly, without culture. To minimize batch effects, samples were stained and sorted in pairs, one healthy donor with one patient per experiment. The TCR was taken from a man in his late teens or twenties in good health. The chain links TRBV6-1 with TRBJ2-6; the D segment might be TRBD1 or TRBD2, since each matches 5 bases. The material sequenced was naive CD4+ T cells from blood. Taken with the paper, the label for cell subset or site translates to: true naive CD4+ T cells. The CDR3 amino acid sequence is: CAVRESGANVLTF. The DNA sequence is given as TGTGCCGTCAGGGAGTCTGGGGCCAACGTCCTGACTTTC.